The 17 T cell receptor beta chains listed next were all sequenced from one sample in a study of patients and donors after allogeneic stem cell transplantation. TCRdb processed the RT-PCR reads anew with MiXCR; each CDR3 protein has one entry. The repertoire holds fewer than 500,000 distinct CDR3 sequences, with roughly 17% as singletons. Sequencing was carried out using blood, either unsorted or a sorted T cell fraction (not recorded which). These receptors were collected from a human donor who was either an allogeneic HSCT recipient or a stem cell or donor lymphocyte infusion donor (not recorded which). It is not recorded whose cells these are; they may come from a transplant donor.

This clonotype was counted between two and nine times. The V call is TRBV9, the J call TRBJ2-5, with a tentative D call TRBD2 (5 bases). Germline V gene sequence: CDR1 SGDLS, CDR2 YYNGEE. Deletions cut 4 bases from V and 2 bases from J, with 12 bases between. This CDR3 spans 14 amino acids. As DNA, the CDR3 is TGTGCCAGCAGCCAAGAAGGAGGACAAGAGACCCAGTACTTC. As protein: CASSQEGGQETQYF.

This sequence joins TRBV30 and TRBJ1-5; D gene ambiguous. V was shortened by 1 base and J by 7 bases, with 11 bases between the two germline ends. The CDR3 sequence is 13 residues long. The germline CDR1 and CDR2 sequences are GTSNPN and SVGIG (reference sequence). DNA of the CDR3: TGTGCCTGGAGTGCAAGGCAGACCCAGCCCCAGCATTTT. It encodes CAWSARQTQPQHF.

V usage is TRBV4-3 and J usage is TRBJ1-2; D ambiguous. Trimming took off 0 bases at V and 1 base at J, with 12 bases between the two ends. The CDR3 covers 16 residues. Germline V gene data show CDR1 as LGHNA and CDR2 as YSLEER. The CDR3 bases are TGCGCCAGCAGCCAAGATTGGTCAGGAGATAACTATGGCTACACCTTC. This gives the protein CASSQDWSGDNYGYTF.

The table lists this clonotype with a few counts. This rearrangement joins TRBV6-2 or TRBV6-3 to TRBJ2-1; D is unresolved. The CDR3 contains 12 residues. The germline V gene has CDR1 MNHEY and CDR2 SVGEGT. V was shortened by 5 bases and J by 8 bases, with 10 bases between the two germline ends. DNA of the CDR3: TGTGCCAGCAGTAACACGCTTTATGAGCAGTTCTTC. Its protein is CASSNTLYEQFF.

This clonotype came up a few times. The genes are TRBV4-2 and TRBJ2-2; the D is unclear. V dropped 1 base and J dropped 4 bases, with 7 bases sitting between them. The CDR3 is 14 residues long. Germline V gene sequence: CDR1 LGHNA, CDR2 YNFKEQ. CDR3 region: CASSQGGTTGELFF. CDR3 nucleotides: TGTGCCAGCAGCCAAGGGGGTACCACCGGGGAGCTGTTTTTT.

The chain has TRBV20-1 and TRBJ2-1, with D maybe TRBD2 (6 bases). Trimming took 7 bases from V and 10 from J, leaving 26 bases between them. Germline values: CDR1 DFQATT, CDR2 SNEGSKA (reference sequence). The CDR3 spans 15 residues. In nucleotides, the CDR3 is TGCAGTGTAGGGGAGGCCCCTTCTACTACGGGGGAGCAGTTCTTC. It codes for CSVGEAPSTTGEQFF.

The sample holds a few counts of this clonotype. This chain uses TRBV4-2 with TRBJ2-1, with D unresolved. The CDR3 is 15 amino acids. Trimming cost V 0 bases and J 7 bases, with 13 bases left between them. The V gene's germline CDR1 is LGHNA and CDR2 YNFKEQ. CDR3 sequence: CASSQERQTWNEQFF. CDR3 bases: TGTGCCAGCAGCCAAGAGAGACAAACCTGGAATGAGCAGTTCTTC.

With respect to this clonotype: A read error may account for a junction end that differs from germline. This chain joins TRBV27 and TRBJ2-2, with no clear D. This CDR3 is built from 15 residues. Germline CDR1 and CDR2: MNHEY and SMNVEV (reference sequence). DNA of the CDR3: TGTGCCAGCAGTTCTTCCTACCCGAAGACCGGGGAGCTGTTTTTT. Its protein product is CASSSSYPKTGELFF.

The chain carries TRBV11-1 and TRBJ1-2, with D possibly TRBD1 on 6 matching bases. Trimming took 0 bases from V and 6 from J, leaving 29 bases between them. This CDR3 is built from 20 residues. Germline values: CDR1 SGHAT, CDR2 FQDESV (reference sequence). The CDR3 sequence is CASSLAWRGRGPRVSDGYTF. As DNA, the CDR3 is TGTGCCAGCAGCTTAGCTTGGCGGGGGCGCGGACCCCGTGTTAGCGATGGCTACACCTTC.

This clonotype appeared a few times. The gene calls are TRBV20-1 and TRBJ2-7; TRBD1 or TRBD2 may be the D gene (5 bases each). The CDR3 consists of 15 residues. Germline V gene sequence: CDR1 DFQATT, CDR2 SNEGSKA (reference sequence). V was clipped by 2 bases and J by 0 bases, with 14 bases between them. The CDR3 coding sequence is TGCAGTGCTAGATCCGGGGCAGTTAGCTCCTACGAGCAGTACTTC. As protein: CSARSGAVSSYEQYF.

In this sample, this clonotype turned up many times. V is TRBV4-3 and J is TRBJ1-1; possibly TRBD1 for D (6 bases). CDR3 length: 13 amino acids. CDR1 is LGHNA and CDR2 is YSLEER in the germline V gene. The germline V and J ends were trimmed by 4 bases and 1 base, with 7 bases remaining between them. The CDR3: CASSRGANTEAFF. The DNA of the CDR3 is TGCGCCAGCAGCCGGGGGGCGAACACTGAAGCTTTCTTT.

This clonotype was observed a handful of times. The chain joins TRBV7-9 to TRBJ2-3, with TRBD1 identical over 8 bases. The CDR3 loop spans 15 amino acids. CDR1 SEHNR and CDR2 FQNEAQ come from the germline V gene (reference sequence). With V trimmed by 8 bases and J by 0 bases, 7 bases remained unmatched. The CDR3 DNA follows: TGTGCCAGCCTCGGGGACAGGACGAGCACAGATACGCAGTATTTT. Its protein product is CASLGDRTSTDTQYF.

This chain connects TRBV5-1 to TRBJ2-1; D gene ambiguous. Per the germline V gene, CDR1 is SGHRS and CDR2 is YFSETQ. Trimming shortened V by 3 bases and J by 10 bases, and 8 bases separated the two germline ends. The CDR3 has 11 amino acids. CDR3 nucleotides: TGCGCCAGCAGCTGGGGTGGGGAGCAGTTCTTC. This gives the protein CASSWGGEQFF.

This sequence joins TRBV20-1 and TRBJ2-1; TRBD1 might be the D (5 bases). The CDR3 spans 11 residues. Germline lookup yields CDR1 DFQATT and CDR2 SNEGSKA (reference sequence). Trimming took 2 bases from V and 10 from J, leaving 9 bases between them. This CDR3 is CSARWGGEQFF. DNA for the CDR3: TGCAGTGCTAGATGGGGCGGCGAGCAGTTCTTC.

The CDR3 is CASSRSLGRLVRDEQFF. CDR3 DNA sequence: TGTGCCAGCAGTCGATCCCTGGGACGCTTAGTTAGGGATGAGCAGTTCTTC. The chain uses TRBV6-1 and TRBJ2-1; possibly TRBD1 or TRBD2 for D (5 bases each). There are 17 residues in the CDR3. V dropped 5 bases and J dropped 8 bases, with 25 bases sitting between them. Looked up from germline, CDR1 is MNHNS and CDR2 is SASEGT.

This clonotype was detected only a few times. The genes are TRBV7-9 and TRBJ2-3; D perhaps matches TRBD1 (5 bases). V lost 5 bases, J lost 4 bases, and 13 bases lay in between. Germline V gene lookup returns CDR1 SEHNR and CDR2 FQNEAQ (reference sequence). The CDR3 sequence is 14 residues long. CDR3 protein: CASSLGHAADTQYF. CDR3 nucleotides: TGTGCCAGCAGCCTTGGACATGCCGCAGATACGCAGTATTTT.

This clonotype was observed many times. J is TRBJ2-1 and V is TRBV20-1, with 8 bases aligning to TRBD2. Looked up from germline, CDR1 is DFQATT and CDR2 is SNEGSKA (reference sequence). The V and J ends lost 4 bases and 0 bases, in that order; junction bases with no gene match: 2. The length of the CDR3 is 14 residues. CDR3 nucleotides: TGCAGTGCTAAGCGGGGGACCTCCTACAATGAGCAGTTCTTC. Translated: CSAKRGTSYNEQFF.